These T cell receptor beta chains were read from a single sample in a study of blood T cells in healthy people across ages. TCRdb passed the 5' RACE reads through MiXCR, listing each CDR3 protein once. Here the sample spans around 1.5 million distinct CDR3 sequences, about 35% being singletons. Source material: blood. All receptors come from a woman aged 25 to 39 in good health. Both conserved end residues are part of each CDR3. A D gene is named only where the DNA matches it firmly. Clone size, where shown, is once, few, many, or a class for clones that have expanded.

CDR3: CASSGEQGSGANVLTF
DNA: TGTGCCAGCAGTGGAGAACAGGGTTCCGGGGCCAACGTCCTGACTTTC
D: .
size: once
V: TRBV2
J: TRBJ2-6

CDR3: CASSLAGKQTGSPKKNTEAFF
DNA: TGTGCCAGCAGTTTAGCGGGGAAACAAACAGGGTCCCCTAAGAAGAACACTGAAGCTTTCTTT
D: .
size: .
V: TRBV27
J: TRBJ1-1

CDR3: CASSFRPEWGASSYNEQFF
DNA: TGTGCCAGCAGCTTCCGACCCGAATGGGGGGCGAGCTCCTACAATGAGCAGTTCTTC
D: .
size: .
V: TRBV11-1
J: TRBJ2-1

CDR3: CASSQEGGITGELFF
DNA: TGTGCCAGCAGCCAAGAAGGGGGGATCACCGGGGAGCTGTTTTTT
D: .
size: .
V: TRBV3-1
J: TRBJ2-2

CDR3: CASSLGVGPNEKLFF
DNA: TGTGCCAGCAGCTTAGGGGTCGGGCCTAATGAAAAACTGTTTTTT
D: .
size: .
V: TRBV11-2
J: TRBJ1-4

CDR3: CASSLFGRLQETQYF
DNA: TGTGCCAGCAGCCTTTTCGGGCGCCTCCAAGAGACCCAGTACTTC
D: .
size: .
V: TRBV3-1
J: TRBJ2-5

CDR3: CASSIPVRGNNYGYTF
DNA: TGTGCCAGTAGTATCCCTGTTCGGGGGAATAACTATGGCTACACCTTC
D: .
size: .
V: TRBV19
J: TRBJ1-2

CDR3: CASSPGTSGRRSTDTQYF
DNA: TGTGCCAGCAGCCCTGGGACTAGCGGGAGGAGGAGCACAGATACGCAGTATTTT
D: TRBD2
size: .
V: TRBV28
J: TRBJ2-3

CDR3: CASSETSGSDTQYF
DNA: TGCGCCAGCAGCGAGACTAGCGGGAGCGATACGCAGTATTTT
D: TRBD2
size: .
V: TRBV5-1
J: TRBJ2-3

CDR3: CATSSDNYEQYF
DNA: TGTGCCACCAGCAGTGACAACTACGAGCAGTACTTC
D: .
size: .
V: TRBV15
J: TRBJ2-7

CDR3: CASSILAWEQYF
DNA: TGTGCCAGCAGTATCCTAGCGTGGGAGCAGTACTTC
D: .
size: once
V: TRBV12-3/TRBV12-4
J: TRBJ2-5

CDR3: CASSLARHSNYGYTF
DNA: TGTGCCAGCAGTTTAGCGCGACACAGCAACTATGGCTACACCTTC
D: .
size: .
V: TRBV12-3/TRBV12-4
J: TRBJ1-2

CDR3: CASSMGEIYEQYF
DNA: TGTGCCAGTAGTATGGGCGAGATCTACGAGCAGTACTTC
D: .
size: .
V: TRBV19
J: TRBJ2-7

CDR3: CSARGTDALVSGANVLTF
DNA: TGCAGTGCTAGGGGGACGGACGCCCTTGTCTCTGGGGCCAACGTCCTGACTTTC
D: .
size: few
V: TRBV20-1
J: TRBJ2-6

CDR3: CASSQQTLRTGNQPQHF
DNA: TGCGCCAGCAGCCAGCAAACCTTACGGACGGGAAATCAGCCCCAGCATTTT
D: .
size: .
V: TRBV4-1
J: TRBJ1-5

CDR3: CANMATGTYEQYF
DNA: TGTGCCAACATGGCGACAGGAACCTACGAGCAGTACTTC
D: .
size: .
V: TRBV27
J: TRBJ2-7

CDR3: CASSPEGENQPQHF
DNA: TGTGCCAGCAGCCCGGAAGGGGAGAATCAGCCCCAGCATTTT
D: .
size: .
V: TRBV7-6
J: TRBJ1-5

CDR3: CSAREGSLNQPQHF
DNA: TGCAGTGCTAGAGAGGGCAGCCTCAATCAGCCCCAGCATTTT
D: .
size: few
V: TRBV20-1
J: TRBJ1-5

CDR3: CASSFVGAITDTQYF
DNA: TGTGCCAGCAGTTTTGTAGGGGCGATCACAGATACGCAGTATTTT
D: .
size: few
V: TRBV27
J: TRBJ2-3

CDR3: CASRSQLRAFF
DNA: TGTGCCAGCAGGAGTCAACTTAGGGCTTTCTTT
D: .
size: many
V: TRBV2
J: TRBJ1-1

CDR3: CASSPIDTRPTEAFF
DNA: TGTGCCAGCTCACCAATCGATACCAGGCCTACTGAAGCTTTCTTT
D: .
size: .
V: TRBV18
J: TRBJ1-1

CDR3: CAARGPPGELFF
DNA: TGTGCCGCCCGGGGGCCGCCGGGGGAGCTGTTTTTT
D: .
size: .
V: TRBV27
J: TRBJ2-2

CDR3: CASSFGDREEKPFF
DNA: TGTGCCAGCAGCTTTGGTGATAGGGAAGAAAAACCGTTTTTT
D: .
size: .
V: TRBV7-9
J: TRBJ1-4

CDR3: CAISGDGWNGYTF
DNA: TGTGCCATCAGTGGGGATGGGTGGAATGGCTACACCTTC
D: .
size: few
V: TRBV10-3
J: TRBJ1-2

CDR3: CASSETGGIGGNTEAFF
DNA: TGCGCCAGCAGTGAGACAGGGGGCATTGGTGGGAACACTGAAGCTTTCTTT
D: TRBD1
size: .
V: TRBV10-2
J: TRBJ1-1

CDR3: CASSYVVRDNEQFF
DNA: TGTGCCAGCAGCTATGTAGTCCGGGACAATGAGCAGTTCTTC
D: .
size: .
V: TRBV7-3
J: TRBJ2-1

CDR3: CASSWGSGTYNEQFF
DNA: TGTGCCAGCAGCTGGGGGTCAGGGACCTACAATGAGCAGTTCTTC
D: .
size: many
V: TRBV7-2
J: TRBJ2-1

CDR3: CASSLAGLAGTSYEQYF
DNA: TGCGCCAGCAGCTTGGCCGGACTAGCGGGGACCTCCTACGAGCAGTACTTC
D: TRBD2
size: few
V: TRBV5-1
J: TRBJ2-7

CDR3: CASSLGRQGTVTYEQYF
DNA: TGTGCCAGCAGCTTAGGAAGGCAGGGCACGGTTACCTACGAGCAGTACTTC
D: .
size: few
V: TRBV7-2
J: TRBJ2-7

CDR3: CASSFGTPGTDTQYF
DNA: TGCGCCAGCAGCTTTGGGACTCCTGGAACAGATACGCAGTATTTT
D: .
size: few
V: TRBV5-1
J: TRBJ2-3

CDR3: CASSQGRGRRTDTQYF
DNA: TGCGCCAGCAGCCAAGGGAGGGGGAGGCGCACAGATACGCAGTATTTT
D: .
size: .
V: TRBV4-1
J: TRBJ2-3

CDR3: CASSLVGQLNYGYTF
DNA: TGTGCCAGCAGCTTGGTGGGACAGCTAAACTATGGCTACACCTTC
D: TRBD1
size: .
V: TRBV5-6
J: TRBJ1-2

CDR3: CSARGRSGRALDTQYF
DNA: TGCAGTGCTAGAGGGAGAAGCGGGAGGGCCTTGGATACGCAGTATTTT
D: TRBD2
size: many
V: TRBV20-1
J: TRBJ2-3

CDR3: CASSHLRVGDIGETQYF
DNA: TGCGCCAGCAGCCATCTTAGAGTCGGGGACATTGGAGAGACCCAGTACTTC
D: .
size: .
V: TRBV5-1
J: TRBJ2-5

CDR3: CSASYDRGQTDTQYF
DNA: TGCAGTGCTTCGTACGACAGGGGGCAAACAGATACGCAGTATTTT
D: TRBD1
size: .
V: TRBV20-1
J: TRBJ2-3

CDR3: CATSRDREDTQYF
DNA: TGTGCCACCAGCAGAGATCGGGAGGATACGCAGTATTTT
D: .
size: .
V: TRBV15
J: TRBJ2-3

CDR3: CSAVLVGTTYEQYF
DNA: TGCAGTGCTGTGTTGGTTGGGACCACCTACGAGCAGTACTTC
D: .
size: many
V: TRBV20-1
J: TRBJ2-7

CDR3: CASNFPPSKGGGEQFF
DNA: TGTGCCAGCAACTTCCCACCTTCGAAGGGAGGTGGTGAGCAGTTCTTC
D: .
size: few
V: TRBV3-1
J: TRBJ2-1

CDR3: CASSQIALKETQYF
DNA: TGCGCCAGCAGCCAAATAGCGTTAAAAGAGACCCAGTACTTC
D: .
size: .
V: TRBV4-1
J: TRBJ2-5

CDR3: CASSRSTGNYEQYF
DNA: TGCGCCAGCAGCCGCTCGACTGGGAACTATGAGCAGTACTTC
D: .
size: few
V: TRBV5-1
J: TRBJ2-5

CDR3: CASSYSIRGGLGNEQFF
DNA: TGTGCCAGCAGCTACTCTATACGGGGGGGCCTGGGTAATGAGCAGTTCTTC
D: TRBD2
size: .
V: TRBV7-3
J: TRBJ2-1

CDR3: CSASSGLGQYEQYF
DNA: TGCAGTGCTAGTTCGGGATTGGGACAGTACGAGCAGTACTTC
D: TRBD1
size: .
V: TRBV20-1
J: TRBJ2-7

CDR3: CASSISRGLINTEAFF
DNA: TGTGCCAGCAGTATCAGCAGGGGGCTAATAAACACTGAAGCTTTCTTT
D: TRBD1
size: .
V: TRBV2
J: TRBJ1-1

CDR3: CASTGTSGYGYTF
DNA: TGTGCCAGCACCGGGACATCGGGGTATGGCTACACCTTC
D: .
size: .
V: TRBV5-4
J: TRBJ1-2

CDR3: CASSHLFSYNEQFF
DNA: TGTGCCAGCAGCCACCTGTTCTCCTACAATGAGCAGTTCTTC
D: .
size: few
V: TRBV14
J: TRBJ2-1

CDR3: CSVPGPVTPYEQYF
DNA: TGCAGTGTTCCGGGCCCTGTTACGCCCTACGAGCAGTACTTC
D: .
size: many
V: TRBV20-1
J: TRBJ2-7